A single sample gave rise to the 13 T cell receptor beta chains below, sequenced in a study of regulatory T cells in long-lasting Graves disease. Time point here: persistent/refractory GD, antithyroid drugs over 5 years with positive TRAb. PBMCs were the source of the RNA used for TCR sequencing. Investigators prepared the TCR beta libraries by applying iRepertoire HTBI primers and Arm-PCR of CDR3 regions. TCRdb processed the multiplex PCR reads anew with MiXCR; each CDR3 protein has one entry. The sample records about 660,000 distinct CDR3 sequences, approximately 31% being singletons. Sequences were derived from peripheral blood mononuclear cells (PBMCs), sampled when the disease was refractory, from a patient treated with antithyroid drugs. These TCRs come from a female donor with Graves disease.

This clonotype was picked up a small number of times. V and J are TRBV3-1 and TRBJ2-2; the D gene is possibly TRBD1 (5 bases). V was cut by 1 base and J by 1 base, with 10 bases left in between. There are 16 residues in the CDR3. Germline CDR1 and CDR2: LGHDT and YNNKEL (reference sequence). The CDR3 DNA reads as TGTGCCAGCAGCCAAGGACAGTTATTGAACACCGGGGAGCTGTTTTTT. It encodes CASSQGQLLNTGELFF.

This clonotype occurred a few times. The chain combines TRBV6-2 or TRBV6-3 with TRBJ1-3; 7 bases line up with TRBD1. The CDR3 has 15 amino acids. V lost 2 bases to trimming and J lost 6 bases; unmatched junction nucleotides: 7. Germline CDR1 reads MNHEY; CDR2 reads SVGEGT. The CDR3 loop reads CASSYDPTGKNTIYF. CDR3 in DNA: TGTGCCAGCAGTTACGACCCGACAGGGAAAAACACCATATATTTT.

The V gene is TRBV28, the J gene TRBJ1-6; D is unresolved. CDR1 and CDR2 (germline): MDHEN, SYDVKM. This CDR3 spans 14 amino acids. The ends were cut back, 2 bases at V and 9 bases at J, with 11 bases in the middle. The CDR3 region is CASSLDWIGSPLHF. In DNA, the CDR3 is TGTGCCAGCAGTTTAGATTGGATTGGTTCACCCCTCCACTTT.

The CDR3, as DNA: TGTGCCAGCAGCGCCCTCATGGGAGGCTACACCTTC. Protein product: CASSALMGGYTF. The chain is built from TRBV7-9 and TRBJ1-2; D not certain. This CDR3 is 12 amino acids long. Trimming removed 5 bases at V and 8 bases at J, with 12 bases between. CDR1 and CDR2 from the germline V gene are SEHNR and FQNEAQ (reference sequence). The full variable domain, completed using reference TRBV7-9 and TRBJ1-2, is DTGVSQNPRHKITKRGQNVTFRCDPISEHNRLYWYRQTLGQGPEFLTYFQNEAQLEKSRLLSDRFSAERPKGSFSTLEIQRTEQGDSAMYLCASSALMGGYTFGSGTRLTVV.

A few counts support this clonotype. CDR3: CASSPRQGKNTEAFF. As DNA, the CDR3 is TGTGCCAGCTCCCCCAGACAGGGGAAGAACACTGAAGCTTTCTTT. This chain joins TRBV18 and TRBJ1-1, with TRBD1 matching over 8 bases. Unmatched junction bases numbered 7, after V lost 6 bases and J lost 1 base. The CDR3 loop spans 15 amino acids. The germline CDR1 and CDR2 sequences are KGHSH and LQKENI.

Only a few counts were recorded for this clonotype. The chain couples TRBV6-1 to TRBJ2-2; 10 bases are shared with TRBD2. This CDR3 is built from 16 residues. Per the germline V gene, CDR1 is MNHNS and CDR2 is SASEGT. Trimming removed 5 bases from V and 3 bases from J; junction bases left unmatched: 6. Here the CDR3 DNA reads TGTGCCAGCAGTCAAATGCTAGCGGGAGACACCGGGGAGCTGTTTTTT. This encodes CASSQMLAGDTGELFF.

This sequence joins TRBV6-2 or TRBV6-3 and TRBJ2-5; 11 nucleotides agree with TRBD2. The end of the DNA is better explained by TRBJ2-1, so the J call may be wrong. Germline V CDR1 and CDR2: MNHEY, SVGEGT. The CDR3 sequence is 16 residues long. CDR3 protein: CASSRASGRPLDEQFF. The CDR3, as DNA: TGTGCCAGCAGTAGAGCTAGCGGGAGGCCATTGGATGAGCAGTTCTTC.

V usage is TRBV5-1 and J usage is TRBJ1-1, with a possible D match to TRBD1 (6 bases). This CDR3 is 16 amino acids long. Trimming stripped 0 bases from V and 5 bases from J, with 17 bases between. CDR1 and CDR2 (germline): SGHRS, YFSETQ. CDR3 bases: TGCGCCAGCAGCTTGGTTCTCTCGGGGGCCCCTACTGAAGCTTTCTTT. Encoded protein: CASSLVLSGAPTEAFF.

The chain employs TRBV12-3 or TRBV12-4 and TRBJ2-5; 9 bases map to TRBD2. V shed 3 bases, J shed 7 bases, and the junction held 15 bases outside the gene matches. This CDR3 contains 17 residues. CDR3 sequence reads: CASSLRISGSVLGTQYF. Here the CDR3 DNA reads TGTGCCAGCAGTTTGAGGATTAGCGGGAGTGTCTTGGGGACCCAGTACTTC.

J is TRBJ1-2 and V is TRBV18, with a tentative D call TRBD1 (6 bases). V was pared by 1 base and J by 5 bases, with 14 bases between. The CDR3 length is 15 residues. CDR1 and CDR2 (germline): KGHSH, LQKENI. Here the CDR3 DNA reads TGTGCCAGCTCACCACAAGGCGGGACACTATATGGCTACACCTTC. Translating gives CASSPQGGTLYGYTF.

This clonotype was seen just once. It is likely a read error: a sequence one base away is far more abundant. CDR3 bases: TGTGCCAGCAGTTACTCACCGGATCGGGACTACACCTTC. It codes for CASSYSPDRDYTF. The chain joins TRBV6-5 to TRBJ1-2; D remains unclear. This CDR3 spans 13 amino acids. The V gene's germline CDR1 is MNHEY and CDR2 SVGAGI. V was cut by 0 bases and J by 10 bases, with 12 bases left in between.

Ten or more counts support this clonotype. The chain has TRBV6-1 and TRBJ2-7; D ambiguous. CDR3 length: 18 residues. Germline CDR1 reads MNHNS; CDR2 reads SASEGT. V dropped 6 bases and J dropped 1 base, with 25 bases sitting between them. As DNA, the CDR3 is TGTGCCAGCAGGGCACCTGCGGACCAACATCCCCGATCCTACGAGCAGTACTTC. This sequence encodes CASRAPADQHPRSYEQYF.

Details on this clonotype: A clone one base away is much larger, so this may be a read error. The rearrangement links TRBV29-1 to TRBJ1-2, with a possible D match to TRBD1 (6 bases). Trimming took off 6 bases at V and 5 bases at J, with 13 bases between the two ends. The CDR3 runs to 12 residues. The germline V gene encodes CDR1 SQVTM and CDR2 ANQGSEA. Here the CDR3 DNA reads TGCAGCGTCCGGCAACAGGGATATGGCTACACCTTC. This codes for CSVRQQGYGYTF. Filled out from reference TRBV29-1 and TRBJ1-2, the complete variable domain reads SAVISQKPSRDICQRGTSLTIQCQVDSQVTMMFWYRQQPGQSLTLIATANQGSEATYESGFVIDKFPISRPNLTFSTLTVSNMSPEDSSIYLCSVRQQGYGYTFGSGTRLTVV.